Listed below are T cell receptor beta chains from one sample, sequenced in a study of cytomegalovirus exposure and HLA in healthy donors. Sequenced by immunoSEQ multiplex PCR; TCRdb stores in-frame clones only, minus some. The sample yields 40,000 to 60,000 clones, of which the top ten take up about 6%. Sequencing was carried out using PBMCs. The receptors stem from a male donor in good health and CMV-seropositive. Each CDR3 is given with its conserved first and last residue. A D gene is named only where the DNA matches it firmly.

cdr3_nt cdr3_aa v_call cdr3_length j_call d_call
TGTGCCAGCAGCCAGGGACAGGGGACTTCACCCCTCCACTTT CASSQGQGTSPLHF TRBV7-2 14 TRBJ1-6 TRBD1
TGTGCCAGCAAAGACAGGGAACTGAACACTGAAGCTTTCTTT CASKDRELNTEAFF TRBV6-1 14 TRBJ1-1 TRBD1
TGTGCCAGCACTTCCCACAGGGGTTTTGGGGAGCAGTACTTC CASTSHRGFGEQYF TRBV6-5 14 TRBJ2-7 TRBD1
TGTGCCAGCTCACCAGGCCAGCGAGAGACCCAGTACTTC CASSPGQRETQYF TRBV18 13 TRBJ2-5 NA
TGTGCCAGCAGCTCTACCTACGAGCAGTACTTC CASSSTYEQYF TRBV7-9 11 TRBJ2-7 NA
TGTGCCACCAGCAGAGGGGACAGGGTCAATCAGCCCCAGCATTTT CATSRGDRVNQPQHF TRBV15 15 TRBJ1-5 TRBD1
TGTGCCAGTAGTATAATTGGGAGTAGCAATCAGCCCCAGCATTTT CASSIIGSSNQPQHF TRBV19 15 TRBJ1-5 NA
TGTGCCAGTAGTATAGGGGGGAGGTCGAGCAATGAGCAGTTCTTC CASSIGGRSSNEQFF TRBV19 15 TRBJ2-1 NA
TGTGCTAGTGGTTTGCCCATTACGCAGTATTTT CASGLPITQYF TRBV12-5 11 TRBJ2-3 NA
TGTGCCAGCAGGGCCAGCGGGGCCAGCACAGATACGCAGTATTTT CASRASGASTDTQYF TRBV27 15 TRBJ2-3 TRBD2
TGTGCCAGCAGCCAGCCGACAGGAGGCAGGGGCGAGCAGTACTTC CASSQPTGGRGEQYF TRBV4-2 15 TRBJ2-7 NA
TGTGCCAGCAGTTTCCTTCCGACATCCTACGAGCAGTACTTC CASSFLPTSYEQYF TRBV27 14 TRBJ2-7 NA
TGTGCCAGCAGCACGGACAGCTATGGCTACACCTTC CASSTDSYGYTF TRBV7-9 12 TRBJ1-2 NA
TGTGCCAGCAGCCCCTCGACAACCACGAGCTCCTACGAGCAGTACTTC CASSPSTTTSSYEQYF TRBV7-6 16 TRBJ2-7 NA
TGTGCCAGCTGTATACAGGGTTCCACAGATACGCAGTATTTT CASCIQGSTDTQYF TRBV2 14 TRBJ2-3 NA
TGTGCCATCAGTGAGTCGTCTTCTCGGACAGACTATGGCTACACCTTC CAISESSSRTDYGYTF TRBV10-3 16 TRBJ1-2 NA
TGTGCCAGCAGCTCCGGGCGGGCAGGGGGCTTGTACGAGCAGTACTTC CASSSGRAGGLYEQYF TRBV7-9 16 TRBJ2-7 TRBD1
TGTGCCAGCAGCCAGACCCCGGGACAGGTTAATCAGCCCCAGCATTTT CASSQTPGQVNQPQHF TRBV7-9 16 TRBJ1-5 TRBD1
TGTGCCAGCAGCCCCAGGGGCGTGGGCTCTGAAGCTTTCTTT CASSPRGVGSEAFF TRBV11-3 14 TRBJ1-1 NA
TGTGCCAGCTCAGCGAGACTTGTACCGCGAGGCTACACCTTC CASSARLVPRGYTF TRBV18 14 TRBJ1-2 NA
TGCGCCAGCAGCCTAGACAGGGACTATAATTCACCCCTCCACTTT CASSLDRDYNSPLHF TRBV4-3 15 TRBJ1-6 TRBD1
TGTGCCAGCCAAGGGACAGGTTACTATGGCTACACCTTC CASQGTGYYGYTF TRBV27 13 TRBJ1-2 TRBD1
TGTGCCAGCAGTTTACCGGGGGCTGAAGCTTTCTTT CASSLPGAEAFF TRBV27 12 TRBJ1-1 NA
TGTGCCAGCAGGGAGTCCGGGACTTTAAATGGCTACACCTTC CASRESGTLNGYTF TRBV25-1 14 TRBJ1-2 NA
TGTGCCAGCAGTGGATACAGGGACCCGGACACTGAAGCTTTCTTT CASSGYRDPDTEAFF TRBV27 15 TRBJ1-1 NA
TGTGCCAGCAGTAACTCCGGGACAGCAAATGAAAAACTGTTTTTT CASSNSGTANEKLFF TRBV6-5 15 TRBJ1-4 TRBD1
TGCGCCAGCAGCCAAGGGCAGGGGGAGAATGAGCAGTTCTTC CASSQGQGENEQFF TRBV4-1 14 TRBJ2-1 TRBD1
TGCGCCAGCAGCCAAGAACGGGGGAGACAAGAGACCCAGTACTTC CASSQERGRQETQYF TRBV4-3 15 TRBJ2-5 NA
TGTGCCAGCAGCCCGGGACAGGTCGGAGAGCAGTACTTC CASSPGQVGEQYF TRBV7-6 13 TRBJ2-7 TRBD1
TGTGCCAGCAGGATCCTCAGGGGTACTCAGCCCCAGCATTTT CASRILRGTQPQHF TRBV28 14 TRBJ1-5 NA
TGTGCCAGCAGTTACTCGTGGGGGGGGCCCTACGAGCAGTACTTC CASSYSWGGPYEQYF TRBV6-5 15 TRBJ2-7 NA
TGTGCCAGCAGCGCACTAGGACAGGGTCCGGAGACCCAGTACTTC CASSALGQGPETQYF TRBV13 15 TRBJ2-5 TRBD1
TGTGCCAGCAGCTTAAACGGGGGCACTGAAGCTTTCTTT CASSLNGGTEAFF TRBV7-3 13 TRBJ1-1 NA
TGCGCCAGCAGCCAAGTAACTCTTCTGCGGGGGGGCCGGAGTATGCAGTTCTTC CASSQVTLLRGGRSMQFF TRBV4-1 18 TRBJ2-1 TRBD2
TGCGCCAGCAGCCATGGCGCGGGGGGGCCTGAGACCCAGTACTTC CASSHGAGGPETQYF TRBV4-3 15 TRBJ2-5 TRBD2
TGTGCCAGCAGCAGGGAGGGACTTTCTAATGAAAAACTGTTTTTT CASSREGLSNEKLFF TRBV7-9 15 TRBJ1-4 NA
TGTGCCAGCAGCTTAGGGCTAGCGGGGACCGGGGAGCTGTTTTTT CASSLGLAGTGELFF TRBV7-6 15 TRBJ2-2 TRBD2
TGTGCCAGCAGCTCAAGGACAGGGCTTGGCGGGGAGCTGTTTTTT CASSSRTGLGGELFF TRBV7-2 15 TRBJ2-2 TRBD1
TGTGCCAGCAGCACCGCCCCTCAGCGGGGGGTGAATGAGCAGTTCTTC CASSTAPQRGVNEQFF TRBV21-1 16 TRBJ2-1 NA